The 27 T cell receptor beta chains listed next were all sequenced from one sample in a study of cytomegalovirus exposure and HLA in healthy donors. Primers for the PCR totalled 60 Vbeta and 13 Jbeta. The assay was immunoSEQ multiplex PCR, and TCRdb's table has in-frame clones only and misses some. This table has 140,000 to 150,000 clones, over 60% appearing once. The sequenced sample was PBMCs. Receptors were obtained from a middle-aged man in good health and CMV-seropositive.

The chain uses TRBV18 and TRBJ2-3; 10 bases match TRBD1. V was pared by 3 bases and J by 2 bases, with 8 bases of the junction left unmatched. This CDR3 has 17 amino acids. Germline assignment: CDR1 KGHSH and CDR2 LQKENI. The CDR3 DNA is TGTGCCAGCTCACCTATCCCGGGACAGGGGCACACAGATACGCAGTATTTT. Amino acid sequence: CASSPIPGQGHTDTQYF.

CDR3 sequence: CASSKAFQGQFF. The DNA for the CDR3 is TGTGCCAGCAGCAAAGCATTTCAGGGGCAGTTCTTC. The chain links TRBV21-1 to TRBJ2-1; the table's D gene call, TRBD1, was not cross checked with the DNA. TRBV21-1 is listed as a pseudogene. CDR3 length equals 12 residues.

The V gene is TRBV28, the J gene TRBJ2-5; the D is unclear. The CDR3 has 14 amino acids. The V gene's germline CDR1 is MDHEN and CDR2 SYDVKM. Trimming pared 5 bases from V and 4 bases from J, leaving 14 bases between. CDR3 in amino acids: CASSTERVRETQYF. As DNA, the CDR3 is TGTGCCAGCAGTACAGAAAGAGTAAGAGAGACCCAGTACTTC.

The chain has TRBV6-6 and TRBJ1-1; D unclear. This CDR3 comprises 13 residues. Germline loops: CDR1 MNHNY, CDR2 SVGAGI (reference sequence). V lost 2 bases and J lost 10, with 14 bases in between. CDR3 sequence (DNA): TGTGCCAGCAGTTACGGGTCCGGGGTCGGAGCTTTCTTT. It specifies CASSYGSGVGAFF.

A single count supports this clone. The rearrangement links TRBV29-1 to TRBJ2-7, with D perhaps TRBD2 (5 bases). V was pared by 7 bases and J by 4 bases, with 17 bases between. CDR3 length: 13 amino acids. Per the germline V gene, CDR1 is SQVTM and CDR2 is ANQGSEA. The CDR3 bases are TGCAGCGCTAAGGCGGGTGGAATTTACGAGCAGTACTTC. Its translation: CSAKAGGIYEQYF.

The chain links TRBV30 to TRBJ2-2; D is perhaps TRBD2 (5 bases). Looked up from germline, CDR1 is GTSNPN and CDR2 is SVGIG (reference sequence). Trimming took 7 bases from V and 3 from J, leaving 18 bases between them. CDR3 length: 15 residues. For the CDR3, the DNA is TGTGCCTCCAAAAAACCCGGGGAAGACACCGGGGAGCTGTTTTTT. Translating it yields CASKKPGEDTGELFF.

The chain recombines TRBV29-1 with TRBJ2-1, with 11 bases identical to TRBD2. Germline lookup yields CDR1 SQVTM and CDR2 ANQGSEA. The ends lost 3 bases at V and 8 bases at J; junction bases unmatched: 21. CDR3 length: 19 residues. In DNA form, the CDR3 reads TGCAGCGTTGATTTATTTTGGGGTAGCGGGAGGGCCGAGGGCCATGAGCAGTTCTTC. Its translation is CSVDLFWGSGRAEGHEQFF.

The rearrangement uses TRBV6-5 and TRBJ1-5; weak D call: TRBD1 (5 bases). Trimming pared 6 bases from V and 0 bases from J, leaving 9 bases between. The CDR3 sequence is 14 residues long. Germline V gives CDR1 MNHEY, CDR2 SVGAGI. The DNA of the CDR3 is TGTGCCAGCAGGCCGACAGATAGCAATCAGCCCCAGCATTTT. Encoded protein: CASRPTDSNQPQHF.

This clone showed up just once. This chain connects TRBV19 to TRBJ1-1; 8 bases are a match to TRBD1. The germline V gene has CDR1 LNHDA and CDR2 SQIVND (reference sequence). The CDR3 extends over 14 amino acids. V lost 5 bases to trimming and J lost 0 bases; unmatched junction nucleotides: 2. In DNA form, the CDR3 reads TGTGCCAGTAGTTCAGGGGGCCTGAACACTGAAGCTTTCTTT. Its translation: CASSSGGLNTEAFF. The full variable domain, with the rest looked up from reference TRBV19 and TRBJ1-1, is DGGITQSPKYLFRKEGQNVTLSCEQNLNHDAMYWYRQDPGQGLRLIYYSQIVNDFQKGDIAEGYSVSREKKESFPLTVTSAQKNPTAFYLCASSSGGLNTEAFFGQGTRLTVV.

This clone has only a few counts. The chain recombines TRBV5-4 with TRBJ2-5, with 8 positions matching TRBD1. CDR3 length: 14 amino acids. V was pared by 0 bases and J by 2 bases, with 0 bases of the junction left unmatched. Germline V gene data show CDR1 as SGHNT and CDR2 as YYREEE (reference sequence). The CDR3 region is CASSLGDRQETQYF. In DNA form, the CDR3 reads TGTGCCAGCAGCTTGGGGGACAGGCAAGAGACCCAGTACTTC.

This clone was seen a few times. The genes are TRBV5-1 and TRBJ1-1, with TRBD1 matching 8 bases. J lost 0 bases, V lost 0 bases, and 13 bases had no gene match. The CDR3 totals 19 residues. Germline CDR1 is SGHRS and CDR2 is YFSETQ. The chain's CDR3 is CASSLGRFGTGAMNTEAFF. DNA for the CDR3: TGCGCCAGCAGCTTGGGGCGGTTCGGGACAGGAGCTATGAACACTGAAGCTTTCTTT.

The chain combines TRBV5-4 with TRBJ2-2, with 9 bases identical to TRBD1. This CDR3 comprises 15 residues. The junction had 6 bases not matched to a gene; V was cut back by 4 bases and J by 5 bases. Germline-derived CDR1 and CDR2 are SGHNT and YYREEE (reference sequence). The CDR3 region is CASSVGQGITGELFF. CDR3 DNA: TGTGCCAGCAGCGTGGGACAGGGCATTACCGGGGAGCTGTTTTTT. Full variable domain (missing parts from reference TRBV5-4 and TRBJ2-2): ETGVTQSPTHLIKTRGQQVTLRCSSQSGHNTVSWYQQALGQGPQFIFQYYREEENGRGNFPPRFSGLQFPNYSSELNVNALELDDSALYLCASSVGQGITGELFFGEGSRLTVL.

In nucleotides, the CDR3 is TGTGCCAGCAGCCCATTAGACAGGTGGGCCCCACAAGTAGACTACGAGCAGTACTTC. Protein product: CASSPLDRWAPQVDYEQYF. V and J are TRBV7-6 and TRBJ2-5; TRBD1 might be the D (6 bases). With the DNA end fitting TRBJ2-7 better, the J assignment may be wrong. The CDR3 extends over 19 amino acids. In germline, CDR1 is SGHVS, CDR2 FNYEAQ.

V usage is TRBV9 and J usage is TRBJ2-7; 9 bases fit TRBD1. The CDR3 is 15 amino acids. Germline CDR1 and CDR2: SGDLS and YYNGEE. Trimming removed 2 bases from V and 5 bases from J; junction bases left unmatched: 8. CDR3 sequence reads: CASSVGQGRSDEQYF. The CDR3 DNA is TGTGCCAGCAGCGTCGGACAGGGGAGGAGCGACGAGCAGTACTTC. The complete variable domain, with remaining parts taken from reference TRBV9 and TRBJ2-7, reads DSGVTQTPKHLITATGQRVTLRCSPRSGDLSVYWYQQSLDQGLQFLIQYYNGEERAKGNILERFSAQQFPDLHSELNLSSLELGDSALYFCASSVGQGRSDEQYFGPGTRLTVT.

The chain employs TRBV14 and TRBJ1-2; 7 bases line up with TRBD1. The CDR3 has 18 residues. Trimming took 1 base from V and 0 from J; bases not matched to a gene: 11. Germline assignment: CDR1 SGHDN and CDR2 FVKESK. CDR3 sequence: CASSQVEGAGSTNYGYTF. DNA of the CDR3: TGTGCCAGCAGCCAAGTCGAGGGGGCAGGGTCAACTAACTATGGCTACACCTTC.

The chain couples TRBV18 to TRBJ2-2; D perhaps matches TRBD2 (5 bases). This CDR3 is built from 16 residues. Trimming shortened V by 1 base and J by 1 base, and 10 bases separated the two germline ends. Germline V CDR1 and CDR2: KGHSH, LQKENI. DNA for the CDR3: TGTGCCAGCTCACCACAATCGGGGTTGAACACCGGGGAGCTGTTTTTT. Translating gives CASSPQSGLNTGELFF. The full variable domain, with the rest looked up from reference TRBV18 and TRBJ2-2, is NAGVMQNPRHLVRRRGQEARLRCSPMKGHSHVYWYRQLPEEGLKFMVYLQKENIIDESGMPKERFSAEFPKEGPSILRIQQVVRGDSAAYFCASSPQSGLNTGELFFGEGSRLTVL.

This chain connects TRBV28 to TRBJ2-1, with 9 nucleotides matching TRBD2. Looked up from germline, CDR1 is MDHEN and CDR2 is SYDVKM. The CDR3 is 21 residues long. V trimming: 5 bases; J trimming: 1 base; junction bases outside the gene matches: 21. This chain's CDR3 is CASSPPGGSGSGFGSYNEQFF. In DNA form, the CDR3 reads TGTGCCAGCAGTCCCCCTGGGGGTAGCGGGAGTGGGTTTGGGTCCTACAATGAGCAGTTCTTC. The whole variable domain, filled in from reference TRBV28 and TRBJ2-1, reads DVKVTQSSRYLVKRTGEKVFLECVQDMDHENMFWYRQDPGLGLRLIYFSYDVKMKEKGDIPEGYSVSREKKERFSLILESASTNQTSMYLCASSPPGGSGSGFGSYNEQFFGPGTRLTVL.

The chain combines TRBV27 with TRBJ1-1; TRBD1 matches 8 bases. Trimming took 5 bases from V and 3 from J; bases not matched to a gene: 5. The CDR3 loop spans 14 amino acids. Germline loops: CDR1 MNHEY, CDR2 SMNVEV (reference sequence). CDR3 residues: CASSIGQGDTEAFF. CDR3 nucleotides: TGTGCCAGCAGTATAGGACAGGGAGACACTGAAGCTTTCTTT.

The rearrangement uses TRBV28 and TRBJ1-1; D is uncertain. This CDR3 has 12 residues. V was pared by 5 bases and J by 0 bases, with 4 bases between. The V gene's germline CDR1 is MDHEN and CDR2 SYDVKM. The CDR3 DNA reads as TGTGCCAGCAGTCTCGTGAACACTGAAGCTTTCTTT. The encoded protein is CASSLVNTEAFF. Supplemented by reference TRBV28 and TRBJ1-1, the full variable domain reads DVKVTQSSRYLVKRTGEKVFLECVQDMDHENMFWYRQDPGLGLRLIYFSYDVKMKEKGDIPEGYSVSREKKERFSLILESASTNQTSMYLCASSLVNTEAFFGQGTRLTVV.

This clone has a handful of counts. This chain links TRBV6-5 with TRBJ1-5; D is uncertain. The V and J ends lost 2 bases and 5 bases respectively, with 10 bases between them. This CDR3 spans 14 amino acids. Germline-derived CDR1 and CDR2 are MNHEY and SVGAGI. CDR3 DNA: TGTGCCAGCAGTTACGGGAGGGAGGATCAGCCCCAGCATTTT. Its translation is CASSYGREDQPQHF.

CDR3 amino acids: CASSLGASGRYEQYF. CDR3 coding DNA: TGTGCCAGCAGCTTAGGGGCTAGCGGGCGCTACGAGCAGTACTTC. V gene TRBV7-2 combines with J gene TRBJ2-7, with 8 nucleotides matching TRBD2. CDR1 is SGHTA, CDR2 FQGNSA, per germline. This CDR3 spans 15 amino acids. Trimming took 1 base from V and 3 from J; bases not matched to a gene: 5.

V gene TRBV6-1 combines with J gene TRBJ2-7; 8 bases agree with TRBD1. The germline gives CDR1 MNHNS, CDR2 SASEGT. Losses at the gene ends were 7 bases for V and 6 bases for J; bases not matched to a gene: 11. This CDR3 is 14 amino acids long. The CDR3 here is CASIKDRGRFEQYF. The CDR3 region has the DNA TGTGCCAGCATTAAAGACAGGGGACGCTTCGAGCAGTACTTC.

The chain uses TRBV27 and TRBJ2-1; TRBD2 matches at 15 bases. Germline V gene sequence: CDR1 MNHEY, CDR2 SMNVEV (reference sequence). CDR3 length equals 17 residues. V was clipped by 1 base and J by 7 bases; unmatched bases: 5. The CDR3 DNA reads as TGTGCCAGCAGTTTATACACCGGGACTAGCGGGAGGAATGAGCAGTTCTTC. Residues: CASSLYTGTSGRNEQFF.

V gene TRBV30 combines with J gene TRBJ2-3; D is unclear. The CDR3 spans 13 residues. Germline V gene sequence: CDR1 GTSNPN, CDR2 SVGIG (reference sequence). V lost 3 bases and J 0 bases, leaving 7 bases between the germline ends. For the CDR3, the DNA is TGTGCCTGGAGCCGAGGTAGCACAGATACGCAGTATTTT. Amino acid sequence: CAWSRGSTDTQYF.

The chain carries TRBV4-1 and TRBJ2-5, with 7 bases lining up with TRBD1. Germline CDR1 and CDR2: MGHRA and YSYEKL. The CDR3 runs 14 residues. With V trimmed by 1 base and J by 1 base, 0 bases remained unmatched. CDR3: CASSQGDSQETQYF. CDR3 bases: TGCGCCAGCAGCCAAGGGGACAGCCAAGAGACCCAGTACTTC.

The chain combines TRBV30 with TRBJ2-3, with TRBD1 matching over 7 bases. In germline, CDR1 is GTSNPN, CDR2 SVGIG (reference sequence). This CDR3 is built from 16 residues. The trim removed 2 bases at V and 2 bases at J, leaving 10 bases unmatched. CDR3 in amino acids: CAWSKPYDRDTDTQYF. Here the CDR3 DNA reads TGTGCCTGGAGTAAACCTTACGACAGGGACACAGATACGCAGTATTTT.

The chain carries TRBV7-7 and TRBJ2-5, with D perhaps TRBD2 (6 bases). Trimming left V 4 bases short and J 4 bases short, with 19 bases between. Germline loops: CDR1 SSHAT, CDR2 FNYEAQ (reference sequence). This CDR3 is 16 amino acids long. DNA for the CDR3: TGTGCCAGCAGCTCCCTCCCCCTGGGGGGAGGAGAGACCCAGTACTTC. This gives the protein CASSSLPLGGGETQYF.